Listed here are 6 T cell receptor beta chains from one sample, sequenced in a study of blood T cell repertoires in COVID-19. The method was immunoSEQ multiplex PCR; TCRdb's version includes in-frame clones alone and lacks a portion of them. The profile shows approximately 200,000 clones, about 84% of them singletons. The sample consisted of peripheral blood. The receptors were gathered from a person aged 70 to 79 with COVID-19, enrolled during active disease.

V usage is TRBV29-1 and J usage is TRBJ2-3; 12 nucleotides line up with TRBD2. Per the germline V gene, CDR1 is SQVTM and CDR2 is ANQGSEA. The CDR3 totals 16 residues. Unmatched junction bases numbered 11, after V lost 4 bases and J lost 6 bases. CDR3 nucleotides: TGCAGCGTTGCCTACGGACTAGCGGGGAACATGGATACGCAGTATTTT. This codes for CSVAYGLAGNMDTQYF.

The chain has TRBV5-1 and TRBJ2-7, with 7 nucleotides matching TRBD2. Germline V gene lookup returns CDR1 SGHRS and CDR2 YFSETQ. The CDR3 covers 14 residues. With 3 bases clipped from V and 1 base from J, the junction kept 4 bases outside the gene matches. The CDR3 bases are TGCGCCAGCAGCTCGGGACTAACTTCCTACGAGCAGTACTTC. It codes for CASSSGLTSYEQYF. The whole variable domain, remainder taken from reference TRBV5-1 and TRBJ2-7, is KAGVTQTPRYLIKTRGQQVTLSCSPISGHRSVSWYQQTPGQGLQFLFEYFSETQRNKGNFPGRFSGRQFSNSRSEMNVSTLELGDSALYLCASSSGLTSYEQYFGPGTRLTVT.

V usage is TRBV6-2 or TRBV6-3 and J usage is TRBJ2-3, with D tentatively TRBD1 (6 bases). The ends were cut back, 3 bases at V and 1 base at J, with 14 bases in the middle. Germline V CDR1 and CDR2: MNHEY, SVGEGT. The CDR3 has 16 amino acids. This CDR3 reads CASSYRSGVGTDTQYF. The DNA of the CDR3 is TGTGCCAGCAGTTATCGTTCAGGGGTTGGCACAGATACGCAGTATTTT.

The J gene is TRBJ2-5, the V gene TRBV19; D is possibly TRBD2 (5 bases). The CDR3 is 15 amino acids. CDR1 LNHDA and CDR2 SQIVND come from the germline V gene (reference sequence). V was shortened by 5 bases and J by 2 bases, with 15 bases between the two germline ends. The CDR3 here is CASSSTGIVQETQYF. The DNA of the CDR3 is TGTGCCAGTAGTTCCACGGGAATAGTTCAAGAGACCCAGTACTTC.

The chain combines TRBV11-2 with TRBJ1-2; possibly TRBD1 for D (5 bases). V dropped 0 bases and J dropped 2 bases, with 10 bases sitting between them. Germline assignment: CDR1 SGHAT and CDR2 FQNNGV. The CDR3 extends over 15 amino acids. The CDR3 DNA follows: TGTGCCAGCAGCTTAGAGGCAGGGATCAACTATGGCTACACCTTC. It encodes CASSLEAGINYGYTF.

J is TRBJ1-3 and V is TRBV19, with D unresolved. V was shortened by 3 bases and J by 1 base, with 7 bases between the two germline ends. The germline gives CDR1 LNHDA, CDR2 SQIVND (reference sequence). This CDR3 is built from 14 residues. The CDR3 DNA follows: TGTGCCAGTAGTATTGGAGGTTCTGGAAACACCATATATTTT. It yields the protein CASSIGGSGNTIYF.